Included here is one T cell receptor (beta chain) sequence, with context. The sample originates from a study of T cell responses to AZD1222 COVID-19 vaccine. From germline, CDR1 is SGHAT and CDR2 FQNNGV. The length of the CDR3 is 19 residues. Trimming took off 1 base at V and 0 bases at J, with 20 bases between the two ends. Profiling relied on immunoSEQ multiplex PCR, and the TCRdb table lists in-frame clones only, not all of them. The sample includes around 140,000 clones, 91% of them seen just once. The sample was peripheral blood, taken on day 0 of AZD1222 vaccination. The rearrangement uses TRBV11-2 and TRBJ2-3; either TRBD1 or TRBD2 may supply D (5 bases each). The source is an adult in good health. DNA of the CDR3: TGTGCCAGCAGCTTAGGGGCAGGGATCCCGCCGGGGAGCACAGATACGCAGTATTTT. This encodes CASSLGAGIPPGSTDTQYF.